This T cell receptor (beta chain) was sequenced during a study of shared clonotypes between healthy human individuals. CDR1 is SGHRS and CDR2 is YFSETQ in the germline V gene. The CDR3 runs to 14 residues. The J segment lost 2 bases and the V segment lost 0 bases, leaving 2 bases of the junction unmatched. CD45RO-negative, CCR7-positively selected cells formed the naive CD8 fraction, excluding terminally differentiated effector memory CD45RA+ cells. All donors were Caucasian adults living in Nashville, Tennessee. About this clone itself: The same CDR3 arises from other DNA sequences in this sample as well.

Clones were read by immunoSEQ multiplex PCR, and TCRdb kept only the in-frame ones, dropping some. The repertoire holds about 2.2 million clones, with over 85% as singletons. V is TRBV5-1 and J is TRBJ2-7; 7 bases align to TRBD1. Material for sequencing was naive CD8+ T cells from PBMCs. The sequence was obtained from a man aged 18 to 30 in good health. Some clones in this sample may be carry-over from other donors' samples. CDR3 nucleotides: TGCGCCAGCAGCTTGGAGACAGGGCCCTACGAGCAGTACTTC. This codes for CASSLETGPYEQYF.